This entry features one T cell receptor beta chain sequence. Antigen: not known. This specimen belongs to a study of T cell repertoires in cytomegalovirus infection. Study background: In public TCR beta signatures, there were indications of both CMV infection and matching HLA type. Whole-study findings and limits: Clonotypes of TCR beta that were HLA-C-restricted and CMV-specific dominated the ex vivo response.

V lost 0 bases, J lost 1 base, and 10 bases stayed unmatched. The CDR3 runs to 18 residues. Germline loops: CDR1 SGHRS, CDR2 YFSETQ. In TCRdb, the reads were re-called with MiXCR into one record per CDR3 protein. The sample consists of some 800,000 distinct CDR3 sequences, 25% to 30% of them appearing once. This receptor was obtained from a human donor in good health (CMV status not recorded). Some clones in this sample may be carry-over from other donors' samples. This specimen consisted of cultured CD8+ T cells from PBMCs, obtained from culture after CMV antigen stimulation. The chain carries TRBV5-1 and TRBJ2-5; 9 nucleotides agree with TRBD2. CDR3 nucleotide sequence: TGCGCCAGCAGCTTGGAGAGCTTAGCGGGGGCCACCCAAGAGACCCAGTACTTC. Protein sequence: CASSLESLAGATQETQYF.